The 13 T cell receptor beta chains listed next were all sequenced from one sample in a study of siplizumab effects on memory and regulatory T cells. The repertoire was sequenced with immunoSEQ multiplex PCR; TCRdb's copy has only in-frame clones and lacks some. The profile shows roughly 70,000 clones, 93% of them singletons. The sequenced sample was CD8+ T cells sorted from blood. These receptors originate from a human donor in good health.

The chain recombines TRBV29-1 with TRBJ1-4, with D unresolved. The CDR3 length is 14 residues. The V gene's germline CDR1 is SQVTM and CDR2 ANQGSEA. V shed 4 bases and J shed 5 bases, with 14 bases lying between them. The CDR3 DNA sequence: TGCAGCGTTGGGGCGGGAAGGGTCAATGAAAAACTGTTTTTT. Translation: CSVGAGRVNEKLFF.

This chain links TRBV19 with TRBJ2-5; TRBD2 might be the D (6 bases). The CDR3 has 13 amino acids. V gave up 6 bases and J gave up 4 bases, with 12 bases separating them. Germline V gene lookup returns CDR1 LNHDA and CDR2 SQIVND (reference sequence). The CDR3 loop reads CASSAGGVETQYF. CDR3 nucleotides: TGTGCCAGTAGCGCCGGGGGAGTAGAGACCCAGTACTTC.

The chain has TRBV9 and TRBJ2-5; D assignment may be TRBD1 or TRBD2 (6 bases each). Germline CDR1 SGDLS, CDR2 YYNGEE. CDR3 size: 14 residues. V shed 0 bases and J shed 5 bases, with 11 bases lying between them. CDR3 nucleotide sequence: TGTGCCAGCAGCGTAGGGGGGGCCCGTGAGACCCAGTACTTC. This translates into CASSVGGARETQYF.

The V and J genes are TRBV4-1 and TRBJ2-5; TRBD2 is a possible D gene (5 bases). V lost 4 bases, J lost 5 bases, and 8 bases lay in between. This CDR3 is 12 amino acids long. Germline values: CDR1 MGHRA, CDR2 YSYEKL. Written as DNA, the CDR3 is TGCGCCAGCAGCCTAGAGGGTGAGACCCAGTACTTC. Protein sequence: CASSLEGETQYF.

In DNA form, the CDR3 reads TGTGCCAGCAGCCTTATCTCGACAGAAACAGATACGCAGTATTTT. It codes for CASSLISTETDTQYF. This chain joins TRBV7-3 and TRBJ2-3; weak D call: TRBD1 (5 bases). Looked up from germline, CDR1 is SGHTA and CDR2 is FQGTGA. There are 15 residues in the CDR3. V lost 5 bases and J 3 bases, leaving 15 bases between the germline ends.

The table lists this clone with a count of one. In nucleotides, the CDR3 is TGTGCCAGTAGTATAGAGGGCGAGACAGGGAGGTCAGATACGCAGTATTTT. Protein product: CASSIEGETGRSDTQYF. The J gene is TRBJ2-3, the V gene TRBV19, with D tentatively TRBD1 (7 bases). Germline CDR1 reads LNHDA; CDR2 reads SQIVND (reference sequence). The CDR3 runs to 17 residues. Trimming took off 0 bases at V and 4 bases at J, with 17 bases between the two ends.

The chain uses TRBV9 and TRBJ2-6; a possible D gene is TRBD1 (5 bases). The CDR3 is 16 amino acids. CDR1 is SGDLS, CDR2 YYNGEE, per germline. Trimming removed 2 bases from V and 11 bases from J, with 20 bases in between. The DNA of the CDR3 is TGTGCCAGCAGCGTCTCCCAAGTGTCAGGACAAGACGTCCTGACTTTC. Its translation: CASSVSQVSGQDVLTF.

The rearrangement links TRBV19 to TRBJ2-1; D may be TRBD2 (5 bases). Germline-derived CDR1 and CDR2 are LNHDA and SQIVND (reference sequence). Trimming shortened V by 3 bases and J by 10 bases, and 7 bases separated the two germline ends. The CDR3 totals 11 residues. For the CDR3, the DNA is TGTGCCAGTAGTATGGGCGGGGAGCAGTTCTTC. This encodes CASSMGGEQFF. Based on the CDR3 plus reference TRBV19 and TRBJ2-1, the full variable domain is DGGITQSPKYLFRKEGQNVTLSCEQNLNHDAMYWYRQDPGQGLRLIYYSQIVNDFQKGDIAEGYSVSREKKESFPLTVTSAQKNPTAFYLCASSMGGEQFFGPGTRLTVL.

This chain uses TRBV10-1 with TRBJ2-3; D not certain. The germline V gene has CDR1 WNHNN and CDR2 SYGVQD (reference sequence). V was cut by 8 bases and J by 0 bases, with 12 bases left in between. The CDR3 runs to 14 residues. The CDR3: CASQDGTSTDTQYF. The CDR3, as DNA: TGCGCCAGCCAGGACGGAACAAGCACAGATACGCAGTATTTT.

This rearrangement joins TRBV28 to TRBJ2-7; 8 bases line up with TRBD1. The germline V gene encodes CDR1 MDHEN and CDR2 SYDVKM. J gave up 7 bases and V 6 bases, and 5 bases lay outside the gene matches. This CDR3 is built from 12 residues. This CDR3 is CASRDRGEEQYF. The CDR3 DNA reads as TGTGCCAGCAGAGACAGGGGAGAGGAGCAGTACTTC.

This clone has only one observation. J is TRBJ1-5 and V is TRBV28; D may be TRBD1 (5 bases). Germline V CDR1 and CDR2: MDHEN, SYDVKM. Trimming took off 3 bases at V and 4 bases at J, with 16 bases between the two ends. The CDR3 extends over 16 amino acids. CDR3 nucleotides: TGTGCCAGCAGTTTCCCGGAGGGACTCGGGAATCAGCCCCAGCATTTT. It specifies CASSFPEGLGNQPQHF. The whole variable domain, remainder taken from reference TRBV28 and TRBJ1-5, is DVKVTQSSRYLVKRTGEKVFLECVQDMDHENMFWYRQDPGLGLRLIYFSYDVKMKEKGDIPEGYSVSREKKERFSLILESASTNQTSMYLCASSFPEGLGNQPQHFGDGTRLSIL.

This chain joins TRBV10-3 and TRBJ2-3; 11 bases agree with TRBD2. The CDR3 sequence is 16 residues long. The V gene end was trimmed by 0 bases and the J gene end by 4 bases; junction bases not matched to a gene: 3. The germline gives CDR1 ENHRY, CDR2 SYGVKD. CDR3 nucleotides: TGTGCCATCAGTGAGTCCACTAGCGGGAGTTCAGATACGCAGTATTTT. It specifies CAISESTSGSSDTQYF.

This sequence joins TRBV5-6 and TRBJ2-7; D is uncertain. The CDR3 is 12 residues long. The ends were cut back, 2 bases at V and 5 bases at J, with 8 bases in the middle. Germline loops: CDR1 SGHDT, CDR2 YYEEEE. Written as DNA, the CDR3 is TGTGCCAGCAGCTTTTGGGCGGACGAGCAGTACTTC. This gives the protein CASSFWADEQYF. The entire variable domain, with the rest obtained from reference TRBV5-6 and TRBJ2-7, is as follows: DAGVTQSPTHLIKTRGQQVTLRCSPKSGHDTVSWYQQALGQGPQFIFQYYEEEERQRGNFPDRFSGHQFPNYSSELNVNALLLGDSALYLCASSFWADEQYFGPGTRLTVT.